This T cell receptor (beta chain) came from a study of early stage breast cancer tumors. As for the study in general: Seven to nine ER+/PR+/HER2- tumors were invasive ductal; a few were invasive lobular. Each sample averaged approximately 9.7-fold read coverage. Study-wide results and limits: Tumor and normal breast were distinguished via blood comparison in about 90% of the 16 patients.

Concerning this clone itself: Antigen unknown.

Repertoires were generated with immunoSEQ multiplex PCR, while TCRdb's copy carries only in-frame clones and drops some. The sample has about 48,000 clones; roughly 83% are singletons. The CDR3 is 14 amino acids. The junction had 7 bases not matched to a gene; V was cut back by 4 bases and J by 5 bases. Germline CDR1 is SGHNT and CDR2 is YYREEE (reference sequence). The chain couples TRBV5-4 to TRBJ2-5, with 8 bases identical to TRBD2. The clonotype comes from a person between 50 and 60 years old with breast cancer. What was sequenced was blood. DNA of the CDR3: TGTGCCAGCAGCCCGCCCGGGGGGGTGGAGACCCAGTACTTC. Translation: CASSPPGGVETQYF.